Shown below are 24 T cell receptor beta chains from a single sample sequenced in a study of blood T cell repertoires in COVID-19. Sequenced by immunoSEQ multiplex PCR; TCRdb stores in-frame clones only, minus some. The table lists about 68,000 clones, 91% of them singletons. Sequenced sample: peripheral blood. These receptor sequences come from a man aged 40-49 years with COVID-19, enrolled during active disease.

The chain joins TRBV5-1 to TRBJ2-2; 9 bases map to TRBD2. The germline CDR1 and CDR2 sequences are SGHRS and YFSETQ. The CDR3 loop spans 18 amino acids. V trimming: 5 bases; J trimming: 5 bases; junction bases outside the gene matches: 16. This CDR3 is CASRVYKAGGLSTGELFF. The CDR3 coding sequence is TGCGCCAGCAGGGTTTATAAAGCGGGGGGCCTGAGTACCGGGGAGCTGTTTTTT.

The chain uses TRBV5-1 and TRBJ2-3; 9 bases fit TRBD2. This CDR3 is built from 16 residues. CDR1 is SGHRS, CDR2 YFSETQ, per germline. V was clipped by 4 bases and J by 4 bases; unmatched bases: 10. The CDR3: CASSGGGASIADTQYF. The CDR3 DNA sequence: TGCGCCAGCAGCGGCGGGGGGGCCAGTATTGCAGATACGCAGTATTTT. The full variable domain, in which reference TRBV5-1 and TRBJ2-3 provide the parts outside the CDR3, is KAGVTQTPRYLIKTRGQQVTLSCSPISGHRSVSWYQQTPGQGLQFLFEYFSETQRNKGNFPGRFSGRQFSNSRSEMNVSTLELGDSALYLCASSGGGASIADTQYFGPGTRLTVL.

V usage is TRBV5-1 and J usage is TRBJ1-4; 9 bases are shared with TRBD1. J gave up 8 bases and V 5 bases, and 13 bases lay outside the gene matches. Germline values: CDR1 SGHRS, CDR2 YFSETQ. The CDR3 is 16 amino acids. The DNA of the CDR3 is TGCGCCAGCAGTCGTTCGGACAGGGGTAAAGGCGAAAAACTGTTTTTT. Amino acids: CASSRSDRGKGEKLFF.

The chain employs TRBV4-1 and TRBJ2-2; 12 nucleotides line up with TRBD2. J lost 2 bases, V lost 4 bases, and 11 bases had no gene match. Germline V gene data show CDR1 as MGHRA and CDR2 as YSYEKL. There are 19 residues in the CDR3. The CDR3 region is CASSPLVGLAGLNTGELFF. CDR3 nucleotide sequence: TGCGCCAGCAGCCCGCTCGTCGGACTAGCGGGACTAAACACCGGGGAGCTGTTTTTT.

The chain joins TRBV28 to TRBJ1-5; D ambiguous. This CDR3 is 14 amino acids long. The ends were cut back, 1 base at V and 0 bases at J, with 4 bases in the middle. Germline V gene sequence: CDR1 MDHEN, CDR2 SYDVKM. CDR3 protein: CASSLYGSNQPQHF. The CDR3 nucleotides read TGTGCCAGCAGTTTATACGGTAGCAATCAGCCCCAGCATTTT.

The chain has TRBV27 and TRBJ1-1; the match to TRBD1 covers 7 bases. From germline, CDR1 is MNHEY and CDR2 SMNVEV (reference sequence). CDR3 size: 13 residues. The V gene end was trimmed by 10 bases and the J gene end by 4 bases; junction bases not matched to a gene: 9. The chain's CDR3 is CATQGGLGTEAFF. In DNA, the CDR3 is TGTGCCACCCAAGGGGGCCTGGGCACTGAAGCTTTCTTT.

The rearrangement joins TRBV5-1 to TRBJ2-5; the match to TRBD1 covers 9 bases. V shed 1 base and J 5 bases; nucleotides not matched to a gene: 18. The V gene's germline CDR1 is SGHRS and CDR2 YFSETQ. The CDR3 has 19 amino acids. This CDR3 reads CASSLRPTGGGFSGETQYF. The DNA of the CDR3 is TGCGCCAGCAGCTTGAGGCCTACAGGGGGCGGATTCTCCGGGGAGACCCAGTACTTC.

V usage is TRBV6-5 and J usage is TRBJ1-1; a weak D match, TRBD1 (5 bases). Trimming pared 2 bases from V and 5 bases from J, leaving 12 bases between. This CDR3 comprises 14 residues. Germline CDR1 and CDR2: MNHEY and SVGAGI. CDR3 sequence (DNA): TGTGCCAGCAGTTACCTTGGGGCTTGGACTGAAGCTTTCTTT. This codes for CASSYLGAWTEAFF.

The chain carries TRBV6-5 and TRBJ1-2; TRBD1 matches 8 bases. Germline V gene sequence: CDR1 MNHEY, CDR2 SVGAGI. This CDR3 is built from 14 residues. The trim removed 8 bases at V and 7 bases at J, leaving 12 bases unmatched. The CDR3 here is CASVSTGGLGGYTF. CDR3 sequence (DNA): TGTGCCAGCGTATCAACAGGGGGATTAGGTGGCTACACCTTC.

The rearrangement links TRBV28 to TRBJ1-2; 8 bases line up with TRBD1. J was trimmed by 5 bases and V by 4 bases; bases with no gene match: 9. The germline V gene has CDR1 MDHEN and CDR2 SYDVKM. This CDR3 is 15 amino acids long. In DNA form, the CDR3 reads TGTGCCAGCAGTTCAGATCCGGGACAGGTATATGGCTACACCTTC. Its protein product is CASSSDPGQVYGYTF.

The chain recombines TRBV19 with TRBJ2-2, with TRBD2 as a possible D gene (5 bases). The V gene lost 4 bases and the J gene lost 3 bases, with 24 bases spanning the gap. Germline V lookup: CDR1 LNHDA, CDR2 SQIVND (reference sequence). The length of the CDR3 is 19 residues. This CDR3 is CASSSPTPLAGWDTGELFF. Here the CDR3 DNA reads TGTGCCAGTAGTAGCCCCACCCCGCTAGCAGGTTGGGACACCGGGGAGCTGTTTTTT.

The chain employs TRBV14 and TRBJ1-1, with D maybe TRBD1 (6 bases). Germline loops: CDR1 SGHDN, CDR2 FVKESK. V was cut by 1 base and J by 4 bases, with 10 bases left in between. CDR3 size: 14 residues. CDR3: CASSQGGGITEAFF. Here the CDR3 DNA reads TGTGCCAGCAGCCAAGGGGGGGGCATCACTGAAGCTTTCTTT.

The chain couples TRBV7-2 to TRBJ2-5, with TRBD2 identical over 12 bases. The germline V gene has CDR1 SGHTA and CDR2 FQGNSA. Germline trimming cut 5 bases from V and 11 bases from J; bases unmatched to any gene: 9. This CDR3 is 14 amino acids long. The CDR3 loop reads CASSAKGLAGQQYF. In DNA, the CDR3 is TGTGCCAGCAGCGCGAAGGGACTAGCGGGCCAGCAGTACTTC. Full variable domain (rest looked up from reference TRBV7-2 and TRBJ2-5): GAGVSQSPSNKVTEKGKDVELRCDPISGHTALYWYRQSLGQGLEFLIYFQGNSAPDKSGLPSDRFSAERTGGSVSTLTIQRTQQEDSAVYLCASSAKGLAGQQYFGPGTRLLVL.

The V and J genes are TRBV27 and TRBJ1-5; 10 bases fit TRBD1. The V gene end was trimmed by 5 bases and the J gene end by 10 bases; junction bases not matched to a gene: 5. The CDR3 is made up of 13 amino acids. Germline V CDR1 and CDR2: MNHEY, SMNVEV (reference sequence). CDR3 region: CASSGTGAGPQHF. CDR3 in DNA: TGTGCCAGCAGTGGGACAGGGGCTGGTCCCCAGCATTTT.

The rearrangement joins TRBV6-5 to TRBJ2-7; 7 bases map to TRBD1. Germline V gene sequence: CDR1 MNHEY, CDR2 SVGAGI. The V and J ends lost 3 bases and 4 bases, in that order; junction bases with no gene match: 9. CDR3 size: 15 residues. Written as DNA, the CDR3 is TGTGCCAGCAGTTATTCCGACAGGGCATCTTACGAGCAGTACTTC. This codes for CASSYSDRASYEQYF.

The chain employs TRBV19 and TRBJ1-1; TRBD1 might be the D (6 bases). Germline CDR1 LNHDA, CDR2 SQIVND (reference sequence). The CDR3 loop spans 14 amino acids. Trimming shortened V by 3 bases and J by 1 base, and 9 bases separated the two germline ends. The CDR3 region has the DNA TGTGCCAGTAGTATTTTAGGGGGGAACACTGAAGCTTTCTTT. It translates to CASSILGGNTEAFF.

The V gene is TRBV6-6, the J gene TRBJ1-2; 7 bases are a match to TRBD1. CDR1 is MNHNY, CDR2 SVGAGI, per germline (reference sequence). Germline trimming cut 6 bases from V and 8 bases from J; bases unmatched to any gene: 9. The CDR3 extends over 13 amino acids. CDR3 sequence: CASRDEGAWGYTF. Written as DNA, the CDR3 is TGTGCCAGCAGGGACGAGGGGGCTTGGGGCTACACCTTC.

This clone has more than one count but fewer than ten. The J gene is TRBJ2-7, the V gene TRBV7-9, with TRBD1 identical over 7 bases. This CDR3 spans 18 amino acids. V was clipped by 5 bases and J by 4 bases; unmatched bases: 20. CDR1 is SEHNR, CDR2 FQNEAQ, per germline (reference sequence). The CDR3 region is CASSNRDSLYGLSYEQYF. The CDR3 DNA is TGTGCCAGCAGCAACCGGGACAGTCTGTACGGCCTTTCTTACGAGCAGTACTTC.

This rearrangement joins TRBV3-1 (or the pseudogene TRBV3-2) to TRBJ1-5; tentative D call: TRBD1 (5 bases). Germline CDR1 is LGHDT and CDR2 is YNNKEL (reference sequence). This CDR3 contains 17 residues. V was pared by 1 base and J by 1 base, with 14 bases between. CDR3 nucleotide sequence: TGTGCCAGCAGCCAAGCACCCCAGGGCGACAGCAATCAGCCCCAGCATTTT. Protein sequence: CASSQAPQGDSNQPQHF.

The CDR3 is CASSLGQGFQPQHF. The DNA for the CDR3 is TGTGCCAGCAGTTTGGGACAGGGCTTTCAGCCCCAGCATTTT. The V and J genes are TRBV28 and TRBJ1-5, with 9 bases lining up with TRBD1. Germline-derived CDR1 and CDR2 are MDHEN and SYDVKM. Trimming removed 3 bases from V and 6 bases from J; junction bases left unmatched: 3. This CDR3 has 14 residues.

As for this clone: The sample contains more than one DNA sequence encoding this CDR3. The chain employs TRBV30 and TRBJ1-5; TRBD1 aligns across 9 bases. The CDR3 consists of 13 residues. V shed 3 bases and J 4 bases; nucleotides not matched to a gene: 1. Germline V gene data show CDR1 as GTSNPN and CDR2 as SVGIG (reference sequence). The CDR3 DNA is TGTGCCTGGAGCGGGACAGGGAATCAGCCCCAGCATTTT. Its translation is CAWSGTGNQPQHF.

This chain joins TRBV28 and TRBJ1-1; unclear D gene. Germline assignment: CDR1 MDHEN and CDR2 SYDVKM. This CDR3 contains 14 residues. With 9 bases removed from V and 0 bases from J, the gap between germline ends came to 14 bases. CDR3 protein: CASSGGDMNTEAFF. Written as DNA, the CDR3 is TGTGCCAGTTCGGGTGGCGATATGAACACTGAAGCTTTCTTT. Drawing the rest from reference TRBV28 and TRBJ1-1, the complete variable domain is DVKVTQSSRYLVKRTGEKVFLECVQDMDHENMFWYRQDPGLGLRLIYFSYDVKMKEKGDIPEGYSVSREKKERFSLILESASTNQTSMYLCASSGGDMNTEAFFGQGTRLTVV.

This clone was observed a single time. The gene calls are TRBV24-1 and TRBJ2-7; maybe TRBD2 (5 bases). The CDR3 totals 17 residues. V shed 5 bases and J shed 3 bases, with 22 bases lying between them. Germline lookup yields CDR1 KGHDR and CDR2 SFDVKD. The CDR3 DNA sequence: TGTGCCACCAGTGTCGAGGGAGAATGGCGGCTAAACTACGAGCAGTACTTC. Protein: CATSVEGEWRLNYEQYF.

This clone was observed a handful of times. The V call is TRBV24-1, the J call TRBJ1-5; maybe TRBD1 (6 bases). Germline CDR1 KGHDR, CDR2 SFDVKD. Trimming pared 7 bases from V and 5 bases from J, leaving 11 bases between. This CDR3 is built from 13 residues. The CDR3 DNA reads as TGTGCCACCAGGGGACATGGGGATCAGCCCCAGCATTTT. This translates into CATRGHGDQPQHF.